The clone carrying this T cell receptor beta chain was detected only once. Its antigen is unknown. The data derive from a study of chemoradiotherapy in HPV16-positive cancers. General observations from the study: Functional assays defining HPV-specific T cells used only a couple of HPV16-positive patients. Candidate HPV-specific clones and E7-related TCR motifs grew in tumor during treatment.

The table came from immunoSEQ multiplex PCR; TCRdb's copy has only in-frame clones and leaves some out. The sample includes about 12,000 clones, about nine tenths of them seen just once. Source: blood, taken from a patient who underwent chemoradiotherapy. The source is a human donor with HPV-associated anogenital cancer.

CDR3 sequence: CASSQAGTSGGPSHDIDTQYF. In nucleotides, the CDR3 is TGCGCCAGCAGCCAGGCAGGGACTAGCGGGGGACCCAGCCATGATATAGATACGCAGTATTTT. V gene TRBV4-1 combines with J gene TRBJ2-3, with 14 bases fitting TRBD2. CDR3 size: 21 residues. Germline trimming cut 3 bases from V and 5 bases from J; bases unmatched to any gene: 19. Germline V gene lookup returns CDR1 MGHRA and CDR2 YSYEKL.